The 24 T cell receptor beta chains listed next were all sequenced from one sample in a study of T cells in Graves' hyperthyroidism and ophthalmopathy. Researchers amplified the TCR beta CDR3 regions from RNA transcripts. A set of HTBI primers served as the primers for a first-round RT-PCR of the TCR CDR3. TCRdb reprocessed the multiplex PCR reads via MiXCR and lists one record per CDR3 protein. The sample has 500,000 to 600,000 distinct CDR3 sequences; 40% to 55% are singletons. Sample: peripheral blood or thyroid tissue (not recorded which). All receptors come from a woman aged 18-29 years with Graves' hyperthyroidism.

This sequence joins TRBV19 and TRBJ2-3; D gene unclear. Trimming left V 3 bases short and J 0 bases short, with 10 bases between. The CDR3 is 15 amino acids. The germline V gene encodes CDR1 LNHDA and CDR2 SQIVND (reference sequence). CDR3 loop: CASSMVAASTDTQYF. In DNA form, the CDR3 reads TGTGCCAGTAGTATGGTAGCAGCTAGCACAGATACGCAGTATTTT.

This clonotype was picked up many times. V usage is TRBV20-1 and J usage is TRBJ2-7; weak D call: TRBD2 (5 bases). Germline loops: CDR1 DFQATT, CDR2 SNEGSKA (reference sequence). Trimming left V 1 base short and J 2 bases short, with 15 bases between. This CDR3 comprises 15 residues. The CDR3 protein is CSARGGRHNPYEQYF. CDR3 sequence (DNA): TGCAGTGCTAGAGGCGGGCGGCACAACCCCTACGAGCAGTACTTC.

This clonotype was seen a handful of times. The rearrangement links TRBV9 to TRBJ1-4, with TRBD1 matching over 9 bases. Germline V gene lookup returns CDR1 SGDLS and CDR2 YYNGEE. Trimming cost V 0 bases and J 8 bases; bases outside gene matches: 5. This CDR3 has 15 residues. The CDR3 reads CASSVAGTGSEKLFF. In DNA, the CDR3 is TGTGCCAGCAGCGTAGCCGGGACAGGGTCCGAAAAACTGTTTTTT.

The chain recombines TRBV7-2 with TRBJ1-4; no reliable D call. V was pared by 1 base and J by 4 bases, with 16 bases between. Germline values: CDR1 SGHTA, CDR2 FQGNSA. CDR3 length: 17 residues. The CDR3 DNA reads TGTGCCAGCAGCTTAGAGGGAGCGGGAGTTGATAATGAAAAACTGTTTTTT. Its translation: CASSLEGAGVDNEKLFF.

This clonotype was picked up many times. The V gene is TRBV6-5, the J gene TRBJ2-7; 10 bases are a match to TRBD2. CDR3 length equals 14 residues. V was pared by 6 bases and J by 6 bases, with 8 bases of the junction left unmatched. Germline V gives CDR1 MNHEY, CDR2 SVGAGI. The CDR3: CASSPGTSAVEQYF. CDR3 sequence (DNA): TGTGCCAGCAGCCCCGGGACTAGCGCCGTCGAGCAGTACTTC.

This clonotype was picked up many times. The V call is TRBV7-9, the J call TRBJ1-4; D gene ambiguous. The V and J ends lost 3 bases and 0 bases respectively, with 5 bases between them. This CDR3 is built from 14 residues. Per the germline V gene, CDR1 is SEHNR and CDR2 is FQNEAQ (reference sequence). As DNA, the CDR3 is TGTGCCAGCAGCTTCGCCCCAACTAATGAAAAACTGTTTTTT. Translated: CASSFAPTNEKLFF.

At least ten counts were recorded for this clonotype. The chain joins TRBV19 to TRBJ1-1, with D uncertain. The CDR3 runs to 15 residues. Looked up from germline, CDR1 is LNHDA and CDR2 is SQIVND (reference sequence). V lost 4 bases and J lost 0, with 12 bases in between. This CDR3 reads CASSTLSGMNTEAFF. The DNA of the CDR3 is TGTGCCAGTAGTACCCTTTCTGGGATGAACACTGAAGCTTTCTTT.

The chain joins TRBV18 to TRBJ1-3; 9 bases are shared with TRBD1. The CDR3 spans 15 residues. Trimming cost V 2 bases and J 6 bases; bases outside gene matches: 5. Per the germline V gene, CDR1 is KGHSH and CDR2 is LQKENI. The CDR3 protein is CASSPADRGKNTIYF. The CDR3 DNA sequence: TGTGCCAGCTCACCAGCGGACAGGGGAAAAAACACCATATATTTT.

This clonotype has at least ten counts. The chain uses TRBV29-1 and TRBJ2-7, with unresolved D. The CDR3 has 13 amino acids. The V end was cut by 4 bases, the J end by 4 bases, with 14 bases between. CDR1 and CDR2 (germline): SQVTM, ANQGSEA. The CDR3 nucleotides are TGCAGCGTTGTGGTTGGACCGTTTTACGAGCAGTACTTC. Residues: CSVVVGPFYEQYF.

The chain has TRBV29-1 and TRBJ2-3; 11 nucleotides align to TRBD2. The CDR3 has 14 residues. The V and J ends lost 7 bases and 1 base, in that order; junction bases with no gene match: 4. Per germline, CDR1 SQVTM and CDR2 ANQGSEA. The CDR3 bases are TGCAGCGCAACACTAGCGGGAGGCACAGATACGCAGTATTTT. This gives the protein CSATLAGGTDTQYF.

The V gene is TRBV10-3, the J gene TRBJ2-5; 8 nucleotides line up with TRBD1. CDR3 size: 13 residues. The ends lost 8 bases at V and 5 bases at J; junction bases unmatched: 7. The V gene's germline CDR1 is ENHRY and CDR2 SYGVKD. The CDR3 loop reads CAIRRTGIETQYF. CDR3 nucleotide sequence: TGTGCCATCCGAAGGACAGGGATTGAGACCCAGTACTTC.

CDR3 DNA sequence: TGTGCCAGCAGCTTAAGTTCAGGACTAGCGGGGGAGACCCAGTACTTC. Protein product: CASSLSSGLAGETQYF. This rearrangement joins TRBV7-2 to TRBJ2-5; 12 bases match TRBD2. The CDR3 sequence is 16 residues long. Germline CDR1 is SGHTA and CDR2 is FQGNSA. Unmatched junction bases numbered 6, after V lost 2 bases and J lost 5 bases.

This clonotype came up many times. V is TRBV19 and J is TRBJ1-3; D not resolved. In germline, CDR1 is LNHDA, CDR2 SQIVND (reference sequence). The ends were cut back, 5 bases at V and 0 bases at J, with 8 bases in the middle. This CDR3 is built from 14 residues. The CDR3 sequence: CASSVSGSGNTIYF. DNA of the CDR3: TGTGCCAGTAGTGTTTCTGGCTCTGGAAACACCATATATTTT. Using reference TRBV19 and TRBJ1-3 for the parts outside the CDR3, the full variable domain is DGGITQSPKYLFRKEGQNVTLSCEQNLNHDAMYWYRQDPGQGLRLIYYSQIVNDFQKGDIAEGYSVSREKKESFPLTVTSAQKNPTAFYLCASSVSGSGNTIYFGEGSWLTVV.

The CDR3 DNA sequence: TGCAGTGCTAGTCGACTAGCGGGGAGGGAAAAACTGTTTTTT. Its protein is CSASRLAGREKLFF. This chain connects TRBV20-1 to TRBJ1-4, with D unclear. Trimming took off 3 bases at V and 8 bases at J, with 16 bases between the two ends. Germline-derived CDR1 and CDR2 are DFQATT and SNEGSKA (reference sequence). The CDR3 is 14 residues long.

This clonotype was detected many times. The rearrangement uses TRBV20-1 and TRBJ2-7; 10 nucleotides agree with TRBD2. Germline CDR1 is DFQATT and CDR2 is SNEGSKA (reference sequence). This CDR3 contains 15 residues. V shed 6 bases, J shed 6 bases, and the junction held 14 bases outside the gene matches. The CDR3 coding sequence is TGCAGTGCGACCAACCTAGCGGGGGTCATCTCCGAGCAGTACTTC. This sequence encodes CSATNLAGVISEQYF.

This clonotype was detected many times. The chain is built from TRBV6-4 and TRBJ1-2; the D gene is possibly TRBD1 (5 bases). The germline V gene has CDR1 MRHNA and CDR2 SNTAGT. This CDR3 spans 12 amino acids. Trimming shortened V by 11 bases and J by 8 bases, and 18 bases separated the two germline ends. For the CDR3, the DNA is TGTGCCGGAGGGGTAAAGGGCGGCGGCTACACCTTC. Amino acid sequence: CAGGVKGGGYTF.

This clonotype was counted between two and nine times. This chain joins TRBV19 and TRBJ2-2; either TRBD1 or TRBD2 may fit D (5 bases each). Germline loops: CDR1 LNHDA, CDR2 SQIVND (reference sequence). Trimming shortened V by 9 bases and J by 0 bases, and 23 bases separated the two germline ends. This CDR3 has 18 amino acids. Written as DNA, the CDR3 is TGTGCCAGAAGAACTCCGGGACCCAGGATTTCGAACACCGGGGAGCTGTTTTTT. This translates into CARRTPGPRISNTGELFF.

This clonotype was recorded at least ten times. The chain joins TRBV2 to TRBJ2-5; 7 bases map to TRBD2. CDR3 length equals 16 residues. V trimming: 0 bases; J trimming: 0 bases; junction bases outside the gene matches: 4. Germline V gene data show CDR1 as SNHLY and CDR2 as FYNNEI. The CDR3, as DNA: TGTGCCAGCAGTGAAGCAGGGGAGGGTGACCAAGAGACCCAGTACTTC. This sequence encodes CASSEAGEGDQETQYF.

In this sample, this clonotype turned up many times. This rearrangement joins TRBV19 to TRBJ2-7; the D gene is possibly TRBD2 (6 bases). This CDR3 region has 13 residues. V lost 5 bases and J 6 bases, leaving 14 bases between the germline ends. The germline CDR1 and CDR2 sequences are LNHDA and SQIVND (reference sequence). Here the CDR3 DNA reads TGTGCCAGTAGTCTCGGAGGAGGGGTCGAGCAGTACTTC. As protein: CASSLGGGVEQYF.

In the case of this clonotype: This may arise from a read error, as a much more abundant clone is one base away. The rearrangement uses TRBV15 and TRBJ1-5; 10 nucleotides agree with TRBD1. The junction had 5 bases not matched to a gene; V was cut back by 11 bases and J by 1 base. Per the germline V gene, CDR1 is LNHNV and CDR2 is YYDKDF (reference sequence). The CDR3 consists of 14 residues. CDR3 nucleotides: TGTGCCGGCACGGGACAGGGGAGCAATCAGCCCCAGCATTTT. The encoded protein is CAGTGQGSNQPQHF.

This clonotype showed up many times. This chain joins TRBV29-1 and TRBJ1-1, with 9 bases matching TRBD1. Unmatched junction bases numbered 6, after V lost 6 bases and J lost 7 bases. CDR1 and CDR2 (germline): SQVTM, ANQGSEA. This CDR3 has 12 amino acids. The CDR3, as DNA: TGCAGCGTACCACAGGGGGCATTTGAAGCTTTCTTT. Its protein product is CSVPQGAFEAFF.

The CDR3 coding sequence is TGTGCCAGCAGTGACCGGGGCTTGAGCAATCAGCCCCAGCATTTT. Encoded protein: CASSDRGLSNQPQHF. V gene TRBV12-3 or TRBV12-4 combines with J gene TRBJ1-5; possibly TRBD1 for D (5 bases). The CDR3 has 15 amino acids. V was shortened by 5 bases and J by 1 base, with 12 bases between the two germline ends.

This clonotype was detected ten times or more. This chain uses TRBV7-2 with TRBJ1-1; the D gene is possibly TRBD1 (6 bases). The CDR3 extends over 13 amino acids. In germline, CDR1 is SGHTA, CDR2 FQGNSA. V was shortened by 3 bases and J by 10 bases, with 15 bases between the two germline ends. The CDR3 DNA follows: TGTGCCAGCAGCTTGGGGGGGGCTTCAGGAGCTTTCTTT. Its protein is CASSLGGASGAFF.

The genes are TRBV20-1 and TRBJ2-1; D remains ambiguous. The CDR3 runs 14 residues. Germline CDR1 DFQATT, CDR2 SNEGSKA (reference sequence). Deletions cut 1 base from V and 0 bases from J, with 7 bases between. The CDR3 nucleotides are TGCAGTGCTAGAGCGGAAAGCTCCTACAATGAGCAGTTCTTC. Its protein product is CSARAESSYNEQFF.